This entry concerns a single T cell receptor (beta chain). As yet, its antigen is unknown. The entry originates in a study of T cell responses to AZD1222 COVID-19 vaccine. The wider study: Pooling of second doses given at about 4 or about 12 weeks was done. Study-level findings and limits: Donors in the cohort were predominantly white British and more often female, and clonal diversity was possibly underestimated. Baseline seropositives among AZD1222 recipients totaled only six. Nearly half of spike-specific TCRs reportedly go after variant regions that carry no mutations.

The repertoire was sequenced with immunoSEQ multiplex PCR; TCRdb's copy has only in-frame clones and lacks some. The sample shows about 130,000 clones, more than 85% of them seen only once. This sample comprised peripheral blood, obtained on day 0 of AZD1222 vaccination. The clonotype was recovered from an adult in good health.

The DNA for the CDR3 is TGTGCCAGCTCACTTGCTAGCGGACCGTACAATGAGCAGTTCTTC. It yields the protein CASSLASGPYNEQFF. The chain carries TRBV18 and TRBJ2-1; TRBD2 aligns across 7 bases. Trimming took 4 bases from V and 4 from J; bases not matched to a gene: 7. Germline lookup yields CDR1 KGHSH and CDR2 LQKENI. The CDR3 extends over 15 amino acids.